The 24 T cell receptor beta chains below come from one sample, sequenced in a study of cytomegalovirus exposure and HLA in healthy donors. PCR was performed using 60 Vbeta and 13 Jbeta primers. Assay used: immunoSEQ multiplex PCR; TCRdb lists only in-frame clones, some missing. The table records about 120,000 clones, roughly 80% of them present only once. Sample: PBMCs. The receptors derive from a woman aged 25 to 39 in good health and CMV-seropositive.

V is TRBV7-9 and J is TRBJ2-1; D possibly corresponds to TRBD2 (5 bases). This CDR3 is 16 amino acids long. Looked up from germline, CDR1 is SEHNR and CDR2 is FQNEAQ (reference sequence). Trimming removed 0 bases from V and 10 bases from J, with 19 bases in between. CDR3 amino acids: CASSLAIGSVDGEQFF. The CDR3 region has the DNA TGTGCCAGCAGCTTAGCGATTGGTAGCGTGGACGGGGAGCAGTTCTTC.

V is TRBV4-2 and J is TRBJ2-1; 9 nucleotides align to TRBD2. Trimming cost V 1 base and J 8 bases; bases outside gene matches: 9. The CDR3 is 16 amino acids. The germline V gene has CDR1 LGHNA and CDR2 YNFKEQ. The CDR3 DNA reads as TGTGCCAGCAGCCAAGGAGCGGGGGGATCGATAGATGAGCAGTTCTTC. It encodes CASSQGAGGSIDEQFF.

The rearrangement links TRBV5-1 to TRBJ2-1, with D perhaps TRBD2 (6 bases). V was shortened by 0 bases and J by 0 bases, with 16 bases between the two germline ends. CDR1 and CDR2 from the germline V gene are SGHRS and YFSETQ. This CDR3 comprises 18 residues. The CDR3 spells CASSLGVLAASSYNEQFF. For the CDR3, the DNA is TGCGCCAGCAGCTTGGGGGTCTTAGCGGCTAGCTCCTACAATGAGCAGTTCTTC. The full variable domain, its missing parts supplied by reference TRBV5-1 and TRBJ2-1, is KAGVTQTPRYLIKTRGQQVTLSCSPISGHRSVSWYQQTPGQGLQFLFEYFSETQRNKGNFPGRFSGRQFSNSRSEMNVSTLELGDSALYLCASSLGVLAASSYNEQFFGPGTRLTVL.

In its sample, this clone was seen once. V gene TRBV7-9 combines with J gene TRBJ2-7; weak D call: TRBD2 (5 bases). With 3 bases removed from V and 2 bases from J, the gap between germline ends came to 8 bases. The CDR3 extends over 13 amino acids. Germline V lookup: CDR1 SEHNR, CDR2 FQNEAQ (reference sequence). CDR3 sequence: CASSFRTPYEQYF. Written as DNA, the CDR3 is TGTGCCAGCAGCTTTAGGACTCCCTACGAGCAGTACTTC.

The rearrangement links TRBV5-1 to TRBJ1-6, with D tentatively TRBD1 (6 bases). Germline CDR1 is SGHRS and CDR2 is YFSETQ. Trimming pared 4 bases from V and 7 bases from J, leaving 21 bases between. CDR3 length: 17 residues. Written as DNA, the CDR3 is TGCGCCAGCAGCCGGGCCCCACCGGGACAAGGAAATTCACCCCTCCACTTT. It is translated as CASSRAPPGQGNSPLHF.

In nucleotides, the CDR3 is TGCGCCAGCAGCCTTACAGGGGGCCACGACAATGAGCAGTTCTTC. Translation gives CASSLTGGHDNEQFF. The rearrangement joins TRBV5-1 to TRBJ2-1, with 9 bases lining up with TRBD1. CDR1 is SGHRS and CDR2 is YFSETQ in the germline V gene. The CDR3 extends over 15 amino acids. V gave up 4 bases and J gave up 5 bases; unmatched junction bases: 7.

This clone was picked up a small number of times. The V call is TRBV6-5, the J call TRBJ2-1; 7 bases are a match to TRBD1. Germline CDR1 reads MNHEY; CDR2 reads SVGAGI. Trimming took 0 bases from V and 6 from J; bases not matched to a gene: 5. The CDR3 extends over 15 amino acids. In nucleotides, the CDR3 is TGTGCCAGCAGTTACTCGAGCCAGGGGGTCAATGAGCAGTTCTTC. It codes for CASSYSSQGVNEQFF.

The chain is built from TRBV10-3 and TRBJ1-2; 7 bases map to TRBD1. J was trimmed by 4 bases and V by 5 bases; bases with no gene match: 7. This CDR3 region has 14 residues. CDR1 and CDR2 (germline): ENHRY, SYGVKD. In DNA, the CDR3 is TGTGCCATCAGTTACGCCGGGACAGCCTATGGCTACACCTTC. It encodes CAISYAGTAYGYTF.

This CDR3 reads CAISDGGSGGYEQYF. CDR3 bases: TGTGCCATCAGTGACGGGGGGAGCGGGGGGTACGAGCAGTACTTC. This chain uses TRBV10-3 with TRBJ2-7; 9 bases match TRBD2. The CDR3 length is 15 residues. J lost 4 bases, V lost 3 bases, and 7 bases had no gene match. Germline V lookup: CDR1 ENHRY, CDR2 SYGVKD.

The J gene is TRBJ1-2, the V gene TRBV7-9; no reliable D call. CDR3 length: 12 amino acids. Germline V gene lookup returns CDR1 SEHNR and CDR2 FQNEAQ (reference sequence). V was cut by 5 bases and J by 2 bases, with 6 bases left in between. CDR3 nucleotide sequence: TGTGCCAGCAGCCCCGGGAACTATGGCTACACCTTC. This sequence encodes CASSPGNYGYTF.

In its sample, this clone was seen once. The rearrangement uses TRBV19 and TRBJ1-5; TRBD1 matches at 10 bases. This CDR3 is built from 16 residues. V was clipped by 5 bases and J by 1 base; unmatched bases: 5. Germline values: CDR1 LNHDA, CDR2 SQIVND (reference sequence). CDR3 DNA: TGTGCCAGTAGTGCCCGGGACAGGGGAAGCAATCAGCCCCAGCATTTT. Residues: CASSARDRGSNQPQHF.

The chain links TRBV2 to TRBJ2-1; 9 nucleotides line up with TRBD2. Trimming removed 3 bases from V and 10 bases from J; junction bases left unmatched: 4. Per germline, CDR1 SNHLY and CDR2 FYNNEI. The CDR3 has 13 amino acids. Written as DNA, the CDR3 is TGTGCCAGCAGTGACGGGAGCGGGGGGGAGCAGTTCTTC. Protein: CASSDGSGGEQFF.

This clone has a handful of counts. The rearrangement uses TRBV5-4 and TRBJ2-3; the match to TRBD2 covers 9 bases. The CDR3 is 15 amino acids. Germline V gene sequence: CDR1 SGHNT, CDR2 YYREEE (reference sequence). V lost 4 bases and J lost 5; bases outside the gene matches: 8. DNA of the CDR3: TGTGCCAGCAGCACTTCTAGCGGGGCCGTAGATACGCAGTATTTT. This translates into CASSTSSGAVDTQYF.

The DNA of the CDR3 is TGTGCCAGCAGTTTAAGGGGCAACCCTAACTATGGCTACACCTTC. Its protein is CASSLRGNPNYGYTF. The chain combines TRBV28 with TRBJ1-2, with TRBD1 as a possible D gene (5 bases). CDR3 length equals 15 residues. The V end lost 2 bases, the J end lost 0 bases, and 10 bases lay between the germline ends. Germline V CDR1 and CDR2: MDHEN, SYDVKM.

V and J are TRBV28 and TRBJ2-1; the match to TRBD2 covers 7 bases. Trimming took 7 bases from V and 8 from J; bases not matched to a gene: 11. This CDR3 comprises 14 residues. From germline, CDR1 is MDHEN and CDR2 SYDVKM. CDR3 region: CASTPGGGRYEQFF. CDR3 nucleotides: TGTGCCAGCACCCCCGGCGGGGGTCGATATGAGCAGTTCTTC.

This chain uses TRBV5-1 with TRBJ2-5; 7 nucleotides line up with TRBD2. Germline-derived CDR1 and CDR2 are SGHRS and YFSETQ. This CDR3 has 14 amino acids. Unmatched junction bases numbered 10, after V lost 6 bases and J lost 5 bases. CDR3 loop: CASNSRGDFETQYF. CDR3 bases: TGCGCCAGCAACTCACGGGGGGACTTTGAGACCCAGTACTTC. Filled out from reference TRBV5-1 and TRBJ2-5, the complete variable domain reads KAGVTQTPRYLIKTRGQQVTLSCSPISGHRSVSWYQQTPGQGLQFLFEYFSETQRNKGNFPGRFSGRQFSNSRSEMNVSTLELGDSALYLCASNSRGDFETQYFGPGTRLLVL.

This clone was counted between two and nine times. The chain couples TRBV5-1 to TRBJ1-2, with 7 nucleotides matching TRBD1. The germline V gene encodes CDR1 SGHRS and CDR2 YFSETQ. This CDR3 spans 12 amino acids. The V segment lost 5 bases and the J segment 4 bases; nucleotides outside the gene matches: 2. This CDR3 is CASRGDSYGYTF. In DNA, the CDR3 is TGCGCCAGCAGGGGGGACAGCTATGGCTACACCTTC.

The chain combines TRBV11-2 with TRBJ1-1, with unresolved D. The CDR3 is 15 amino acids. Looked up from germline, CDR1 is SGHAT and CDR2 is FQNNGV. V gave up 5 bases and J gave up 1 base, with 14 bases separating them. CDR3: CASSRRWSQNTEAFF. The CDR3 bases are TGTGCCAGCAGCCGGAGGTGGTCCCAGAACACTGAAGCTTTCTTT.

The rearrangement links TRBV6-6 to TRBJ1-2, with 11 positions matching TRBD1. This CDR3 contains 14 residues. Germline lookup yields CDR1 MNHNY and CDR2 SVGAGI (reference sequence). J was trimmed by 2 bases and V by 5 bases; bases with no gene match: 1. The CDR3 DNA is TGTGCCAGCAGTAGGGACAGGGGGAACTATGGCTACACCTTC. Protein sequence: CASSRDRGNYGYTF.

The chain couples TRBV10-1 to TRBJ1-2, with D maybe TRBD1 (6 bases). Germline CDR1 WNHNN, CDR2 SYGVQD (reference sequence). Trimming took 6 bases from V and 1 from J, leaving 21 bases between them. There are 17 residues in the CDR3. The CDR3 loop reads CASRLTTQDSVNYGYTF. The CDR3 DNA sequence: TGCGCCAGCAGACTGACTACCCAGGACAGCGTTAACTATGGCTACACCTTC.

The chain combines TRBV6-1 with TRBJ1-4; tentatively, D is TRBD1 (6 bases). Germline V CDR1 and CDR2: MNHNS, SASEGT. V lost 3 bases, J lost 7 bases, and 12 bases lay in between. The CDR3 covers 14 residues. CDR3 sequence reads: CASSEGHWLEKLFF. DNA of the CDR3: TGTGCCAGCAGTGAGGGACACTGGCTTGAAAAACTGTTTTTT.

J is TRBJ1-4 and V is TRBV28; no reliable D call. CDR3 size: 15 residues. Germline assignment: CDR1 MDHEN and CDR2 SYDVKM. Between the trimmed V and J ends, which lost 2 bases and 4 bases, there was a span of 11 bases. CDR3 nucleotides: TGTGCCAGCAGTTTAGTGGCAGGATTTAATGAAAAACTGTTTTTT. Translating gives CASSLVAGFNEKLFF.

This clone was counted once. This chain joins TRBV6-1 and TRBJ1-1; no clear D. Trimming shortened V by 4 bases and J by 7 bases, and 16 bases separated the two germline ends. The CDR3 sequence is 14 residues long. Germline V lookup: CDR1 MNHNS, CDR2 SASEGT. CDR3 amino acids: CASSASDFAFEAFF. The CDR3 DNA sequence: TGTGCCAGCAGTGCCTCCGACTTTGCTTTTGAAGCTTTCTTT.

The J gene is TRBJ1-2, the V gene TRBV6-1, with 10 bases matching TRBD1. V lost 2 bases, J lost 4 bases, and 10 bases stayed unmatched. Germline values: CDR1 MNHNS, CDR2 SASEGT. CDR3 size: 17 residues. CDR3 loop: CASSEQGGTGEVYGYTF. The CDR3 DNA is TGTGCCAGCAGTGAACAGGGCGGGACAGGGGAAGTCTATGGCTACACCTTC.